These 16 T cell receptor beta chains were sequenced from one sample in a study of blood T cell repertoires in COVID-19. Clones were read by immunoSEQ multiplex PCR, and TCRdb kept only the in-frame ones, dropping some. The sample lists 150,000 or so clones; about 86% were seen once. Source material: PBMCs or T cells enriched from blood (not recorded which). These receptors came from a man aged 50-59 years who had recovered from COVID-19.

This chain joins TRBV2 and TRBJ1-4; D gene unclear. This CDR3 is built from 15 residues. V was shortened by 0 bases and J by 4 bases, with 9 bases between the two germline ends. Per the germline V gene, CDR1 is SNHLY and CDR2 is FYNNEI. The CDR3 nucleotides are TGTGCCAGCAGTGAAGCGGTAGCCCATAATGAAAAACTGTTTTTT. This codes for CASSEAVAHNEKLFF.

The chain uses TRBV28 and TRBJ2-7; D might be TRBD2 (5 bases). CDR1 MDHEN and CDR2 SYDVKM come from the germline V gene. Trimming stripped 7 bases from V and 2 bases from J, with 15 bases between. This CDR3 region has 14 residues. The DNA for the CDR3 is TGTGCCAGCAAAGGAGGTCAGGTTACCTACGAGCAGTACTTC. Amino acids: CASKGGQVTYEQYF. The full variable domain, completed using reference TRBV28 and TRBJ2-7, is DVKVTQSSRYLVKRTGEKVFLECVQDMDHENMFWYRQDPGLGLRLIYFSYDVKMKEKGDIPEGYSVSREKKERFSLILESASTNQTSMYLCASKGGQVTYEQYFGPGTRLTVT.

This chain uses TRBV28 with TRBJ1-5; 7 nucleotides agree with TRBD1. The CDR3 has 14 residues. Germline V lookup: CDR1 MDHEN, CDR2 SYDVKM. The J segment lost 1 base and the V segment lost 10 bases, leaving 7 bases of the junction unmatched. The CDR3 region has the DNA TGTGCCATCCTTGAGGGGGCGAGCAATCAGCCCCAGCATTTT. Protein sequence: CAILEGASNQPQHF.

J is TRBJ1-2 and V is TRBV5-4; D unclear. V dropped 0 bases and J dropped 2 bases, with 11 bases sitting between them. The CDR3 sequence is 15 residues long. From germline, CDR1 is SGHNT and CDR2 YYREEE (reference sequence). The CDR3 loop is CASSLARGQNYGYTF. CDR3 coding DNA: TGTGCCAGCAGCTTGGCCCGTGGCCAGAACTATGGCTACACCTTC.

The genes are TRBV7-9 and TRBJ2-7, with 10 positions matching TRBD1. This CDR3 spans 16 amino acids. With 6 bases clipped from V and 2 bases from J, the junction kept 10 bases outside the gene matches. Germline assignment: CDR1 SEHNR and CDR2 FQNEAQ (reference sequence). The CDR3 is CASSSDRGREAYEQYF. CDR3 nucleotide sequence: TGTGCCAGCAGTTCCGACAGGGGGCGAGAGGCCTACGAGCAGTACTTC.

This clone came up once. V usage is TRBV11-1 and J usage is TRBJ1-1; no reliable D call. Germline V gene data show CDR1 as SGHAT and CDR2 as FQDESV (reference sequence). The germline V and J ends were trimmed by 2 bases and 10 bases, with 14 bases remaining between them. This CDR3 contains 13 residues. CDR3 loop: CASSLTTRARAFF. CDR3 nucleotide sequence: TGTGCCAGCAGCTTAACTACGAGGGCGAGAGCTTTCTTT.

This chain connects TRBV6-1 to TRBJ1-6, with D possibly TRBD1 on 5 matching bases. Germline CDR1 MNHNS, CDR2 SASEGT. Trimming removed 1 base at V and 8 bases at J, with 12 bases between. This CDR3 contains 15 residues. The CDR3 spells CASSEVQGRHSPLHF. The CDR3 DNA is TGTGCCAGCAGTGAAGTTCAGGGTAGGCATTCACCCCTCCACTTT.

The chain carries TRBV5-5 and TRBJ1-5, with TRBD1 matching over 7 bases. CDR3 size: 14 residues. Germline V gives CDR1 SGHKS, CDR2 YYEKEE (reference sequence). Trimming cost V 3 bases and J 6 bases; bases outside gene matches: 6. CDR3 nucleotide sequence: TGTGCCAGCAGCTCGTCTCCAGGGGGTCAGCCCCAGCATTTT. This gives the protein CASSSSPGGQPQHF.

The CDR3 reads CASSIPDRGRYEKLFF. The CDR3 DNA sequence: TGTGCCAGTAGTATCCCTGACAGGGGGCGGTATGAAAAACTGTTTTTT. This chain joins TRBV19 and TRBJ1-4; 10 nucleotides line up with TRBD1. The V and J ends lost 3 bases and 6 bases, in that order; junction bases with no gene match: 7. The germline CDR1 and CDR2 sequences are LNHDA and SQIVND (reference sequence). CDR3 size: 16 residues.

This clone was picked up one time. The chain couples TRBV6-2 or TRBV6-3 to TRBJ2-3; 10 nucleotides align to TRBD2. With V trimmed by 4 bases and J by 8 bases, 9 bases remained unmatched. The CDR3 covers 15 residues. The germline gives CDR1 MNHEY, CDR2 SVGEGT. CDR3 sequence (DNA): TGTGCCAGCAGTTCCTCACTAGCGGGGCAAATTACGCAGTATTTT. This codes for CASSSSLAGQITQYF.

The rearrangement joins TRBV5-6 to TRBJ2-1, with 10 bases identical to TRBD1. Per the germline V gene, CDR1 is SGHDT and CDR2 is YYEEEE. The CDR3 has 15 residues. The trim removed 4 bases at V and 6 bases at J, leaving 7 bases unmatched. CDR3 bases: TGTGCCAGCAGCGATCGGGACAGGGGATCCAATGAGCAGTTCTTC. Amino acids: CASSDRDRGSNEQFF. Using reference TRBV5-6 and TRBJ2-1 for the parts outside the CDR3, the full variable domain is DAGVTQSPTHLIKTRGQQVTLRCSPKSGHDTVSWYQQALGQGPQFIFQYYEEEERQRGNFPDRFSGHQFPNYSSELNVNALLLGDSALYLCASSDRDRGSNEQFFGPGTRLTVL.

The genes are TRBV9 and TRBJ1-5; 9 bases fit TRBD1. Germline lookup yields CDR1 SGDLS and CDR2 YYNGEE. CDR3 length: 15 residues. J lost 1 base, V lost 4 bases, and 3 bases had no gene match. The CDR3 is CASSPGTGSNQPQHF. The CDR3 DNA is TGTGCCAGCAGCCCCGGGACAGGGAGCAATCAGCCCCAGCATTTT.

The chain recombines TRBV27 with TRBJ2-4; TRBD2 agrees at 11 bases. CDR1 and CDR2 from the germline V gene are MNHEY and SMNVEV (reference sequence). This CDR3 spans 14 amino acids. V lost 6 bases to trimming and J lost 4 bases; unmatched junction nucleotides: 2. CDR3 amino acids: CASRIAGGKNIQYF. In nucleotides, the CDR3 is TGTGCCAGCAGGATAGCGGGGGGGAAAAACATTCAGTACTTC.

A few counts support this clone. The chain employs TRBV27 and TRBJ1-6; D is unclear. CDR1 is MNHEY and CDR2 is SMNVEV in the germline V gene (reference sequence). This CDR3 has 17 residues. V was cut by 3 bases and J by 0 bases, with 12 bases left in between. The DNA of the CDR3 is TGTGCCAGCAGTTTGATCCCGGGTCCCTCCTATAATTCACCCCTCCACTTT. Protein sequence: CASSLIPGPSYNSPLHF.

The genes are TRBV5-1 and TRBJ2-2; D not certain. CDR1 SGHRS and CDR2 YFSETQ come from the germline V gene. The germline V and J ends were trimmed by 0 bases and 7 bases, with 4 bases remaining between them. The CDR3 length is 12 residues. The CDR3 is CASSLAIGELFF. As DNA, the CDR3 is TGCGCCAGCAGCTTGGCCATCGGGGAGCTGTTTTTT.

The V and J genes are TRBV6-5 and TRBJ2-1; D gene ambiguous. The CDR3 runs 15 residues. Trimming stripped 8 bases from V and 0 bases from J, with 14 bases between. Germline V gene data show CDR1 as MNHEY and CDR2 as SVGAGI. In nucleotides, the CDR3 is TGTGCCAGCCAGCGTGACGGAAACTCCTACAATGAGCAGTTCTTC. This codes for CASQRDGNSYNEQFF.